These 16 T cell receptor beta chains originate from one sample sequenced in a study of CD8+ T cells in alopecia areata. TCR sequencing used cDNA made by reverse transcription of extracted RNA. Using immunoSEQ multiplex PCR, the repertoire was profiled, and TCRdb retains in-frame clones only, with some absent. The data contain over 150,000 clones, around 60% of them singletons. The starting material was CD4+ T cells sorted from blood, obtained at week 0. The receptors shown here come from a human donor with alopecia areata.

The chain links TRBV19 to TRBJ2-3; TRBD1 aligns across 9 bases. From germline, CDR1 is LNHDA and CDR2 SQIVND (reference sequence). There are 14 residues in the CDR3. With 3 bases clipped from V and 5 bases from J, the junction kept 3 bases outside the gene matches. The CDR3 region has the DNA TGTGCCAGTAGTATGGGACAGGGCCTAGATACGCAGTATTTT. It specifies CASSMGQGLDTQYF.

This clone appeared a few times. This sequence joins TRBV7-2 and TRBJ1-3; D is possibly TRBD1 (5 bases). This CDR3 is built from 16 residues. The V gene's germline CDR1 is SGHTA and CDR2 FQGNSA. V lost 5 bases, J lost 6 bases, and 20 bases lay in between. The CDR3 bases are TGTGCCAGCAGCCCTAGAGACAGTTTGGTGGTAAACACCATATATTTT. Its protein is CASSPRDSLVVNTIYF.

The CDR3 coding sequence is TGCAGCGTTGAAGATTTCGGACAGGGGGCGTTTTTTGGCAATGAGCAGTTCTTC. Its translation: CSVEDFGQGAFFGNEQFF. This sequence joins TRBV29-1 and TRBJ2-1; 11 bases are a match to TRBD1. The V gene's germline CDR1 is SQVTM and CDR2 ANQGSEA. J was trimmed by 6 bases and V by 0 bases; bases with no gene match: 13. This CDR3 has 18 amino acids.

V gene TRBV5-4 combines with J gene TRBJ1-2; 7 bases map to TRBD1. V lost 4 bases, J lost 5 bases, and 14 bases stayed unmatched. Germline-derived CDR1 and CDR2 are SGHNT and YYREEE (reference sequence). This CDR3 region has 16 residues. CDR3 in amino acids: CASSPPKGAGNYGYTF. CDR3 sequence (DNA): TGTGCCAGCAGCCCCCCAAAGGGGGCAGGAAATTATGGCTACACCTTC.

The chain combines TRBV29-1 with TRBJ2-5, with TRBD2 matching 9 bases. The CDR3 runs to 15 residues. V lost 5 bases and J lost 4; bases outside the gene matches: 11. Germline CDR1 is SQVTM and CDR2 is ANQGSEA. CDR3 DNA: TGCAGCGTTCACTTGGTTAGCGGGGGACGAGAGACCCAGTACTTC. Translation gives CSVHLVSGGRETQYF.

The chain has TRBV4-2 and TRBJ1-6; 9 bases fit TRBD1. The CDR3 contains 17 residues. V lost 0 bases to trimming and J lost 9 bases; unmatched junction nucleotides: 9. Germline values: CDR1 LGHNA, CDR2 YNFKEQ. The CDR3 DNA reads as TGTGCCAGCAGCCAAGAGCCTGGGGGACAGGGCGGTTCACCCCTCCACTTT. Protein: CASSQEPGGQGGSPLHF.

The genes are TRBV18 and TRBJ1-5; tentative D call: TRBD1 (5 bases). Trimming removed 4 bases from V and 2 bases from J, with 12 bases in between. Germline CDR1 reads KGHSH; CDR2 reads LQKENI. There are 15 residues in the CDR3. CDR3 amino acids: CASSRGEGGNQPQHF. In nucleotides, the CDR3 is TGTGCCAGCTCACGGGGGGAGGGAGGCAATCAGCCCCAGCATTTT.

This clone was seen only once. The chain is built from TRBV15 and TRBJ1-2; no clear D. This CDR3 is 12 amino acids long. V was pared by 0 bases and J by 8 bases, with 7 bases between. Looked up from germline, CDR1 is LNHNV and CDR2 is YYDKDF (reference sequence). The CDR3: CATSREGWGYTF. CDR3 bases: TGTGCCACCAGCAGAGAGGGGTGGGGCTACACCTTC. Drawing the rest from reference TRBV15 and TRBJ1-2, the complete variable domain is DAMVIQNPRYQVTQFGKPVTLSCSQTLNHNVMYWYQQKSSQAPKLLFHYYDKDFNNEADTPDNFQSRRPNTSFCFLDIRSPGLGDTAMYLCATSREGWGYTFGSGTRLTVV.

This clone was detected only once. The chain recombines TRBV29-1 with TRBJ1-1, with D maybe TRBD1 (6 bases). Germline CDR1 reads SQVTM; CDR2 reads ANQGSEA. Trimming took off 6 bases at V and 4 bases at J, with 12 bases between the two ends. CDR3 length: 12 amino acids. CDR3 protein: CSVKGGGTEAFF. The DNA for the CDR3 is TGCAGCGTAAAAGGGGGTGGCACTGAAGCTTTCTTT.

V usage is TRBV6-1 and J usage is TRBJ1-6; the D gene is possibly TRBD1 (5 bases). This CDR3 region has 15 residues. Looked up from germline, CDR1 is MNHNS and CDR2 is SASEGT. V was cut by 1 base and J by 7 bases, with 11 bases left in between. CDR3 sequence reads: CASSEVPGGNSPLHF. The CDR3 nucleotides read TGTGCCAGCAGTGAAGTCCCCGGGGGGAATTCACCCCTCCACTTT.

V is TRBV18 and J is TRBJ1-2; unclear D gene. Germline V gene data show CDR1 as KGHSH and CDR2 as LQKENI. The CDR3 is 15 amino acids. V was trimmed by 0 bases and J by 0 bases, leaving 8 bases between them. CDR3: CASSPPSGPNYGYTF. The CDR3 DNA reads TGTGCCAGCTCACCACCGTCAGGCCCTAACTATGGCTACACCTTC.

Comments on this clone: Other DNA sequences in the sample encode the same CDR3. The rearrangement uses TRBV4-1 and TRBJ2-5; possible D gene TRBD1, 6 bases. The CDR3 extends over 13 amino acids. Trimming removed 0 bases at V and 5 bases at J, with 7 bases between. The V gene's germline CDR1 is MGHRA and CDR2 YSYEKL. The CDR3 DNA follows: TGCGCCAGCAGCCAAGATAGGGGGGAGACCCAGTACTTC. Translation gives CASSQDRGETQYF.

V usage is TRBV4-1 and J usage is TRBJ2-7; D uncertain. Germline V lookup: CDR1 MGHRA, CDR2 YSYEKL. CDR3 length equals 15 residues. The V and J ends lost 3 bases and 2 bases respectively, with 14 bases between them. The CDR3 region has the DNA TGCGCCAGCAGCCACAACAGTGGCCCCACCTACGAGCAGTACTTC. Its translation is CASSHNSGPTYEQYF.

Points on this clone: The germline gene is not matched at one end of the junction; a read error may be the cause. This chain joins TRBV30 and TRBJ1-3; unclear D gene. This CDR3 spans 11 amino acids. Germline CDR1 and CDR2: GTSNPN and SVGIG (reference sequence). CDR3 coding DNA: TGTGCCTGGAGTGTCCTAACCCGACGATTATTT. This codes for CAWSVLTRRLF.

The chain recombines TRBV5-6 with TRBJ1-5; D ambiguous. The CDR3 runs 13 residues. Trimming shortened V by 0 bases and J by 7 bases, and 8 bases separated the two germline ends. Germline values: CDR1 SGHDT, CDR2 YYEEEE. Here the CDR3 DNA reads TGTGCCAGCAGCTTGGTGCAGGAACAGCCCCAGCATTTT. Protein: CASSLVQEQPQHF.

This clone turned up a few times. The gene calls are TRBV27 and TRBJ1-2; the D gene is possibly TRBD1 (5 bases). V was pared by 5 bases and J by 4 bases, with 11 bases between. Germline-derived CDR1 and CDR2 are MNHEY and SMNVEV (reference sequence). The CDR3 covers 13 residues. The CDR3 loop is CASSQEGFYGYTF. The CDR3 DNA is TGTGCCAGCAGTCAGGAGGGGTTCTATGGCTACACCTTC.